This T cell receptor beta chain was profiled in a study of shared clonotypes between healthy human individuals. General study results and limits: Despite large depth, sorted-subset datasets appeared incompletely sequenced. A reduction in generation probabilities was seen for non-shared clonotypes relative to those shared by all four donors.

Turning to this clone: Its antigen is unidentified.

The V end was cut by 4 bases, the J end by 2 bases, with 12 bases between. The CDR3 runs 15 residues. Germline CDR1 SGDLS, CDR2 YYNGEE. TCRdb keeps only in-frame clones here, not all; method: immunoSEQ multiplex PCR. The sample holds some 1 million clones; approximately 76% are singletons and the top ten take approximately 1.5%. A CD45RA+ naive subset and a CD45RA-negative memory subset were split from CD4+ cells. Specimen: memory CD4+ T cells sorted from blood. The subset here: CD45RA-negative fraction. V gene TRBV9 combines with J gene TRBJ1-4; D may be TRBD1 (5 bases). This TCR derives from a man aged 18-30 years in good health. CDR3 sequence: CASSKRGDTNEKLFF. DNA of the CDR3: TGTGCCAGCAGCAAGAGGGGCGACACTAATGAAAAACTGTTTTTT.